This TCR beta chain was sequenced during a study of T cell responses to AZD1222 COVID-19 vaccine. Findings of the study overall: Just 5 or 6 AZD1222 recipients tested seropositive at baseline.

Germline V gene data show CDR1 as LNHDA and CDR2 as SQIVND (reference sequence). This CDR3 region has 16 residues. The junction had 7 bases not matched to a gene; V was cut back by 3 bases and J by 4 bases. To note about this clone: Its antigen is not identified.

Profiling relied on immunoSEQ multiplex PCR, and the TCRdb table lists in-frame clones only, not all of them. The sample holds about 150,000 clones, about 85% seen once. The rearrangement links TRBV19 to TRBJ2-3; TRBD2 matches 10 bases. This TCR was sampled from an adult who had recovered from COVID-19. This specimen was peripheral blood, taken after recovery from COVID-19. The CDR3 region is CASSIPSGRNADTQYF. The CDR3 bases are TGTGCCAGTAGTATCCCTAGCGGGAGAAACGCAGATACGCAGTATTTT. The full variable domain, its missing parts supplied by reference TRBV19 and TRBJ2-3, is DGGITQSPKYLFRKEGQNVTLSCEQNLNHDAMYWYRQDPGQGLRLIYYSQIVNDFQKGDIAEGYSVSREKKESFPLTVTSAQKNPTAFYLCASSIPSGRNADTQYFGPGTRLTVL.